What follows are 9 T cell receptor beta chains derived from one specimen sequenced in a study of blood T cell repertoires in COVID-19. Sequencing was performed with immunoSEQ multiplex PCR; in TCRdb, only in-frame clones are kept and a portion is missing. The table lists about 120,000 clones, 90% of them singletons. The sample comprised peripheral blood. The receptor source for this set is a woman aged 55-69 years with COVID-19, enrolled during active disease.

This CDR3 reads CASSLTGYGYTF. The CDR3 DNA sequence: TGTGCCAGCAGCTTAACGGGCTATGGCTACACCTTC. The rearrangement uses TRBV7-8 and TRBJ1-2; D not resolved. The CDR3 is 12 amino acids. Germline V gene sequence: CDR1 SGHVS, CDR2 FQNEAQ. V was shortened by 2 bases and J by 4 bases, with 5 bases between the two germline ends.

The rearrangement links TRBV29-1 to TRBJ2-4; 7 positions agree with TRBD1. The CDR3 runs 12 residues. Germline CDR1 SQVTM, CDR2 ANQGSEA. V was clipped by 8 bases and J by 3 bases; unmatched bases: 4. CDR3 in amino acids: CSLWDSKNIQYF. For the CDR3, the DNA is TGCAGCTTGTGGGACAGCAAAAACATTCAGTACTTC.

V usage is TRBV19 and J usage is TRBJ1-2; TRBD1 aligns across 7 bases. Germline loops: CDR1 LNHDA, CDR2 SQIVND (reference sequence). The ends lost 5 bases at V and 4 bases at J; junction bases unmatched: 10. The CDR3 is made up of 15 amino acids. The DNA of the CDR3 is TGTGCCAGTAGTTTTAGGGACAGTCTTGGCTATGGCTACACCTTC. This sequence encodes CASSFRDSLGYGYTF.

Only a few counts were recorded for this clone. The chain has TRBV7-9 and TRBJ1-2, with 7 bases identical to TRBD1. The CDR3 is 15 amino acids. The germline gives CDR1 SEHNR, CDR2 FQNEAQ (reference sequence). The V and J ends lost 3 bases and 7 bases, in that order; junction bases with no gene match: 11. CDR3 nucleotide sequence: TGTGCCAGCAGCTTTTACGACAGGGCCCCGCGTGGCTACACCTTC. As protein: CASSFYDRAPRGYTF. Full variable domain (remainder filled in from reference TRBV7-9 and TRBJ1-2): DTGVSQNPRHKITKRGQNVTFRCDPISEHNRLYWYRQTLGQGPEFLTYFQNEAQLEKSRLLSDRFSAERPKGSFSTLEIQRTEQGDSAMYLCASSFYDRAPRGYTFGSGTRLTVV.

The V and J genes are TRBV6-2 or TRBV6-3 and TRBJ2-3; TRBD2 agrees at 15 bases. The CDR3 is 17 residues long. V shed 5 bases and J 2 bases; nucleotides not matched to a gene: 5. Germline lookup yields CDR1 MNHEY and CDR2 SVGEGT. CDR3 in amino acids: CASSGLAGGPSTDTQYF. CDR3 in DNA: TGTGCCAGCAGTGGACTAGCGGGGGGGCCATCCACAGATACGCAGTATTTT.

The rearrangement links TRBV19 to TRBJ1-2; D might be TRBD1 (6 bases). V lost 4 bases, J lost 3 bases, and 6 bases lay in between. Germline-derived CDR1 and CDR2 are LNHDA and SQIVND (reference sequence). This CDR3 has 12 amino acids. The CDR3 DNA follows: TGTGCCAGTAGTAACAGGGACTATGGCTACACCTTC. Its protein is CASSNRDYGYTF.

This rearrangement joins TRBV5-6 to TRBJ1-5, with 7 positions matching TRBD1. Unmatched junction bases numbered 4, after V lost 4 bases and J lost 0 bases. Germline loops: CDR1 SGHDT, CDR2 YYEEEE. This CDR3 has 15 amino acids. CDR3 coding DNA: TGTGCCAGCAGCCCAGGGGGATATAGCAATCAGCCCCAGCATTTT. Translation gives CASSPGGYSNQPQHF.

The chain recombines TRBV6-5 with TRBJ2-7, with 7 bases matching TRBD1. The germline gives CDR1 MNHEY, CDR2 SVGAGI. V lost 2 bases to trimming and J lost 0 bases; unmatched junction nucleotides: 7. The CDR3 loop spans 16 amino acids. The DNA of the CDR3 is TGTGCCAGCAGTTACCACCCGGGACAGAGCTCCTACGAGCAGTACTTC. This translates into CASSYHPGQSSYEQYF.

This chain uses TRBV10-3 with TRBJ1-2, with TRBD1 matching over 7 bases. V was pared by 0 bases and J by 3 bases, with 4 bases of the junction left unmatched. The germline V gene encodes CDR1 ENHRY and CDR2 SYGVKD. The CDR3 length is 15 residues. In DNA, the CDR3 is TGTGCCATCAGTGAGTCCAGGGGGACTTACTATGGCTACACCTTC. Amino acids: CAISESRGTYYGYTF.